This paragraph reports one T cell receptor beta chain. Its antigen remains unidentified. The data originate from a study of cytomegalovirus exposure and HLA in healthy donors. The study's findings and limits: What a later analysis reportedly showed was that an Asian-associated ancestry cluster had fewer N-insertions than the approximately 700-donor mean.

It was healthy bone marrow donors who served as donors. Though probably carrying unrecorded immune exposures, donors were nominally healthy at sampling. Germline V gene lookup returns CDR1 SGHRS and CDR2 YFSETQ. Deletions cut 0 bases from V and 0 bases from J, with 9 bases between. The CDR3 extends over 16 amino acids. In the PCR, 60 Vbeta and 13 Jbeta primers were used. Sequencing used immunoSEQ multiplex PCR; TCRdb keeps in-frame clones, though not all of them. The sample features tens of thousands of clones, with more than 0.45% in its top ten. This receptor was identified in a man between 45 and 60 years old in good health and CMV-seronegative. This sequence joins TRBV5-1 and TRBJ1-4, with D perhaps matching TRBD1 (5 bases). The source material was PBMCs. CDR3 coding DNA: TGCGCCAGCAGCTTGGAACAGGTTGCAACTAATGAAAAACTGTTTTTT. Encoded protein: CASSLEQVATNEKLFF.